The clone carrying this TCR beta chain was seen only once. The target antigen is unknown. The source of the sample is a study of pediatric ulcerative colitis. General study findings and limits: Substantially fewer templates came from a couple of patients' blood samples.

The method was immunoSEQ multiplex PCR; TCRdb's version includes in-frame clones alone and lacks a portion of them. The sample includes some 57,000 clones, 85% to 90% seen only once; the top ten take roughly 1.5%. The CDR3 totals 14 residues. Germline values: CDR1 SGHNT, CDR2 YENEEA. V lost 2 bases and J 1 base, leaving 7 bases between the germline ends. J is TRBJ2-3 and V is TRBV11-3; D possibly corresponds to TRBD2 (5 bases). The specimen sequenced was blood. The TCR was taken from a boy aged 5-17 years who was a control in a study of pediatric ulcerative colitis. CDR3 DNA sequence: TGTGCCAGCAGCTTATACGGGGGCACAGATACGCAGTATTTT. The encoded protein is CASSLYGGTDTQYF.